Below, 5 T cell receptor beta chains from the same sample are listed, as sequenced in a study of T cell repertoires in cytomegalovirus infection. These receptors have no known antigen. TCRdb called the reads again in MiXCR, with one record for every CDR3 protein. Here the sample spans fewer than 350,000 distinct CDR3 sequences, about 27% being singletons. The material sequenced was cultured PBMCs, taken from culture after CMV antigen stimulation. These receptors were obtained from a human donor in good health (CMV status not recorded). Some clones in this sample may be carry-over from other donors' samples.

This chain links TRBV20-1 with TRBJ1-6; perhaps TRBD1 as D (5 bases). The CDR3 length is 15 residues. The germline gives CDR1 DFQATT, CDR2 SNEGSKA (reference sequence). Trimming removed 0 bases at V and 5 bases at J, with 11 bases between. CDR3 DNA sequence: TGCAGTGCTAGAGAGAAGGGACGGGATAATTCACCCCTCCACTTT. Its protein is CSAREKGRDNSPLHF.

This clonotype was seen ten or more times. V and J are TRBV27 and TRBJ1-1; 8 bases are shared with TRBD1. Germline-derived CDR1 and CDR2 are MNHEY and SMNVEV (reference sequence). V dropped 6 bases and J dropped 2; count of bases not matched to a gene: 5. The CDR3 has 14 residues. This chain's CDR3 is CASRKTGVNTEAFF. The CDR3 DNA sequence: TGTGCCAGCAGAAAGACAGGGGTTAACACTGAAGCTTTCTTT.

About this clonotype itself: A much larger clone differs by one base, so this may be a read error. This sequence joins TRBV7-2 and TRBJ2-5; 7 bases fit TRBD2. Germline CDR1 reads SGHTA; CDR2 reads FQGNSA. The CDR3 length is 15 residues. The CDR3 DNA is TGTGCCAGCAGCTTAGTCGGGGGGAAACAAGAGACCCGGTACTTC. It is translated as CASSLVGGKQETRYF.

The CDR3 nucleotides read TGTGCCAGTAGTTCTGGGGGAGAAGCCAAAAACATTCAGTACTTC. As protein: CASSSGGEAKNIQYF. The chain joins TRBV19 to TRBJ2-4; the D gene could be TRBD1 or TRBD2 (5 bases each). Trimming cost V 5 bases and J 0 bases, with 11 bases left between them. Germline CDR1 is LNHDA and CDR2 is SQIVND (reference sequence). CDR3 size: 15 residues.

CDR3 amino acids: CARWDLRGRYEQFF. In nucleotides, the CDR3 is TGTGCCCGTTGGGATCTTCGCGGGCGGTATGAGCAGTTCTTC. This chain joins TRBV27 and TRBJ2-1; a weak D match, TRBD2 (5 bases). The CDR3 totals 14 residues. Germline V lookup: CDR1 MNHEY, CDR2 SMNVEV (reference sequence). V was trimmed by 11 bases and J by 8 bases, leaving 22 bases between them.